One and the same sample provided the 29 T cell receptor beta chains below, sequenced in a study of regulatory T cells in long-lasting Graves disease. Relying on iRepertoire HTBI primers and Arm-PCR of CDR3 regions, the team built TCR beta libraries. TCRdb used MiXCR to reprocess the multiplex PCR reads, holding one entry per CDR3 protein. The sample gives 350,000 to 500,000 distinct CDR3 sequences, roughly a fifth of which show up once; roughly an eighth is in the top ten. Sample time point: persistent/refractory GD, antithyroid drugs over 5 years with positive TRAb. PBMC RNA served as the TCR library source. The sample here was peripheral blood mononuclear cells (PBMCs), taken when the disease was refractory, from a patient treated with antithyroid drugs. These TCRs come from a female donor with Graves disease.

This sequence joins TRBV4-1 and TRBJ1-2; 7 bases map to TRBD1. J gave up 2 bases and V 0 bases, and 6 bases lay outside the gene matches. Germline V gene lookup returns CDR1 MGHRA and CDR2 YSYEKL. CDR3 length: 16 amino acids. The CDR3 sequence is CASSQDGKDRNYGYTF. In DNA form, the CDR3 reads TGCGCCAGCAGCCAAGATGGCAAGGACAGGAACTATGGCTACACCTTC.

Only a few counts were recorded for this clonotype. The chain combines TRBV5-6 with TRBJ2-7; 12 bases match TRBD2. J lost 4 bases, V lost 4 bases, and 9 bases had no gene match. The CDR3 spans 16 residues. From germline, CDR1 is SGHDT and CDR2 YYEEEE. In nucleotides, the CDR3 is TGTGCCAGCAGCGCCTCGACTAGCGGGAGAGGGTACGAGCAGTACTTC. As protein: CASSASTSGRGYEQYF.

Worth noting for this clonotype: This may arise from a read error, as a much more abundant clone is one base away. Because the CDR3 is missing its conserved closing phenylalanine or tryptophan, this is likely a read error. This sequence joins TRBV6-1 and TRBJ2-5; TRBD2 matches at 8 bases. The CDR3 runs 17 residues. CDR1 and CDR2 (germline): MNHNS, SASEGT. With V trimmed by 2 bases and J by 0 bases, 8 bases remained unmatched. CDR3 amino acids: CASSELLADLYQETQYL. DNA of the CDR3: TGTGCCAGCAGTGAATTACTAGCGGATTTATACCAAGAGACCCAGTACCTC.

In regard to this clonotype: A much more abundant neighbour one base away suggests this may be a read error. The chain's CDR3 is CASSSGLGGGTGELFF. The CDR3 bases are TGCGCCAGCAGCTCGGGGTTGGGTGGAGGCACCGGGGAGCTGTTTTTT. V is TRBV5-1 and J is TRBJ2-2, with D possibly being TRBD2 (5 bases). Trimming shortened V by 3 bases and J by 4 bases, and 16 bases separated the two germline ends. Germline V CDR1 and CDR2: SGHRS, YFSETQ. The CDR3 is 16 amino acids.

This clonotype was counted at least ten times. This chain links TRBV10-3 with TRBJ2-2; D remains unclear. Between the trimmed V and J ends, which lost 6 bases and 3 bases, there was a span of 11 bases. Germline V gene sequence: CDR1 ENHRY, CDR2 SYGVKD. The CDR3 is 14 residues long. CDR3 DNA sequence: TGTGCCATCAGCGGAAGGTCGGACACCGGGGAGCTGTTTTTT. Translating gives CAISGRSDTGELFF.

This clonotype has a count of ten or more. The chain couples TRBV20-1 to TRBJ1-2; D gene unclear. Trimming took 3 bases from V and 4 from J, leaving 9 bases between them. The V gene's germline CDR1 is DFQATT and CDR2 SNEGSKA (reference sequence). This CDR3 contains 12 residues. CDR3 DNA: TGCAGTGCTAGTGGACGGGCCTATGGCTACACCTTC. This gives the protein CSASGRAYGYTF.

At least ten counts were recorded for this clonotype. This chain connects TRBV30 to TRBJ1-2; possibly TRBD1 for D (5 bases). The CDR3 has 15 residues. V was cut by 5 bases and J by 6 bases, with 22 bases left in between. Germline CDR1 GTSNPN, CDR2 SVGIG (reference sequence). The CDR3 spells CAWALGAGGTDGYTF. Written as DNA, the CDR3 is TGTGCCTGGGCCCTAGGGGCAGGTGGGACGGATGGCTACACCTTC.

The chain employs TRBV4-1 and TRBJ2-7, with 11 bases fitting TRBD2. The trim removed 3 bases at V and 3 bases at J, leaving 4 bases unmatched. In germline, CDR1 is MGHRA, CDR2 YSYEKL. CDR3 size: 15 residues. CDR3 sequence reads: CASSHLLAGGYEQYF. CDR3 nucleotide sequence: TGCGCCAGCAGCCACCTGCTAGCGGGGGGCTACGAGCAGTACTTC.

V usage is TRBV19 and J usage is TRBJ1-4; a weak D match, TRBD1 (5 bases). The CDR3 is made up of 16 amino acids. V lost 4 bases and J 7 bases, leaving 19 bases between the germline ends. The germline gives CDR1 LNHDA, CDR2 SQIVND (reference sequence). The CDR3 here is CASSTPRDGGREKLFF. The CDR3, as DNA: TGTGCCAGTAGTACCCCCCGGGACGGTGGACGTGAAAAACTGTTTTTT.

This chain connects TRBV29-1 to TRBJ2-7, with 11 bases aligning to TRBD2. This CDR3 is 14 amino acids long. Trimming took 5 bases from V and 7 from J; bases not matched to a gene: 10. The germline V gene has CDR1 SQVTM and CDR2 ANQGSEA. The CDR3, as DNA: TGCAGCGTTTATATAGCGGGAGGGCCTAGGGAGCAGTACTTC. It specifies CSVYIAGGPREQYF.

The J gene is TRBJ1-2, the V gene TRBV10-3; D is perhaps TRBD1 (5 bases). Trimming cost V 4 bases and J 3 bases, with 12 bases left between them. In germline, CDR1 is ENHRY, CDR2 SYGVKD. This CDR3 has 14 amino acids. CDR3 nucleotide sequence: TGTGCCATCAGTGCCCTCGGGACTGACTATGGCTACACCTTC. Translated: CAISALGTDYGYTF.

The CDR3 region has the DNA TGCGCCAGCAGCCAAGAGAGCTCCTACGAGCAGTACTTC. Its protein is CASSQESSYEQYF. V gene TRBV4-1 combines with J gene TRBJ2-7; unclear D gene. V lost 0 bases and J 0 bases, leaving 3 bases between the germline ends. There are 13 residues in the CDR3. Germline CDR1 and CDR2: MGHRA and YSYEKL.

The gene calls are TRBV6-5 and TRBJ2-3; the D gene is possibly TRBD1 (6 bases). CDR1 MNHEY and CDR2 SVGAGI come from the germline V gene. The CDR3 covers 15 residues. V was trimmed by 2 bases and J by 2 bases, leaving 11 bases between them. CDR3 loop: CASSYGTPDTDTQYF. In DNA, the CDR3 is TGTGCCAGCAGTTACGGGACACCAGACACAGATACGCAGTATTTT.

Here the CDR3 DNA reads TGCAGTGCAAATCTACCCCAGGGGCACGAGCAGTACTTC. It is translated as CSANLPQGHEQYF. The chain joins TRBV20-1 to TRBJ2-7; D is perhaps TRBD1 (6 bases). CDR3 length: 13 residues. Germline V gene lookup returns CDR1 DFQATT and CDR2 SNEGSKA (reference sequence). V lost 6 bases to trimming and J lost 5 bases, with 17 bases between them.

This clonotype showed up just a few times. The chain couples TRBV3-1 to TRBJ2-7; TRBD2 aligns across 10 bases. The CDR3 spans 18 residues. Trimming cost V 0 bases and J 1 base; bases outside gene matches: 9. CDR1 is LGHDT and CDR2 is YNNKEL in the germline V gene (reference sequence). The CDR3 bases are TGTGCCAGCAGCCAAGAATCCCCATTAGCGGGAGGATCCTACGAGCAGTACTTC. It translates to CASSQESPLAGGSYEQYF.

This clonotype was seen only a few times. The chain combines TRBV29-1 with TRBJ2-7; D is uncertain. In germline, CDR1 is SQVTM, CDR2 ANQGSEA. The length of the CDR3 is 11 residues. V was trimmed by 4 bases and J by 4 bases, leaving 8 bases between them. CDR3 in amino acids: CSVADQYEQYF. The CDR3 region has the DNA TGCAGCGTTGCAGACCAATACGAGCAGTACTTC.

The chain joins TRBV5-8 to TRBJ2-6, with 7 positions matching TRBD1. This CDR3 contains 20 residues. Unmatched junction bases numbered 17, after V lost 3 bases and J lost 2 bases. Germline V gene data show CDR1 as SGHTS and CDR2 as YDEGEE. The CDR3 loop is CASSWLPSTGLGAGANVLTF. DNA for the CDR3: TGTGCCAGCAGCTGGCTCCCCTCGACAGGGTTGGGTGCTGGGGCCAACGTCCTGACTTTC.

Comment on this clonotype: This may stem from a read error, because a much larger clone lies one nucleotide away. The chain couples TRBV19 to TRBJ2-1; 9 nucleotides match TRBD1. Per germline, CDR1 LNHDA and CDR2 SQIVND (reference sequence). V was clipped by 4 bases and J by 7 bases; unmatched bases: 11. This CDR3 contains 16 residues. CDR3 region: CASSNRQGVIPNEQFF. CDR3 DNA: TGTGCCAGTAGTAACCGACAGGGGGTCATTCCAAATGAGCAGTTCTTC.

This clonotype was found many times. The chain uses TRBV28 and TRBJ1-6, with a weak D call TRBD1 (5 bases). Trimming took 2 bases from V and 14 from J, leaving 16 bases between them. Per the germline V gene, CDR1 is MDHEN and CDR2 is SYDVKM. The CDR3 consists of 14 residues. The CDR3 spells CASSLELRGETLHF. CDR3 sequence (DNA): TGTGCCAGCAGTTTAGAGTTGCGGGGGGAGACCCTCCACTTT. The full variable domain, its missing parts supplied by reference TRBV28 and TRBJ1-6, is DVKVTQSSRYLVKRTGEKVFLECVQDMDHENMFWYRQDPGLGLRLIYFSYDVKMKEKGDIPEGYSVSREKKERFSLILESASTNQTSMYLCASSLELRGETLHFGNGTRLTVT.

This clonotype was seen repeatedly, ten times or more. The rearrangement joins TRBV6-4 to TRBJ2-1; TRBD1 agrees at 9 bases. Germline CDR1 reads MRHNA; CDR2 reads SNTAGT. This CDR3 has 15 residues. J was trimmed by 6 bases and V by 4 bases; bases with no gene match: 7. The CDR3 sequence is CASSAGTGTFNEQFF. Here the CDR3 DNA reads TGTGCCAGCAGTGCCGGGACAGGGACTTTCAATGAGCAGTTCTTC.

This clonotype has only a few counts. The rearrangement links TRBV7-9 to TRBJ2-5; D is possibly TRBD2 (6 bases). Per germline, CDR1 SEHNR and CDR2 FQNEAQ (reference sequence). The CDR3 totals 16 residues. Trimming pared 4 bases from V and 4 bases from J, leaving 19 bases between. CDR3 coding DNA: TGTGCCAGCAGCTCGGACTACCAGACCGAATTAGAGACCCAGTACTTC. It codes for CASSSDYQTELETQYF.

V gene TRBV7-9 combines with J gene TRBJ2-5; a possible D gene is TRBD1 (6 bases). The germline V and J ends were trimmed by 4 bases and 1 base, with 19 bases remaining between them. Germline V CDR1 and CDR2: SEHNR, FQNEAQ (reference sequence). There are 17 residues in the CDR3. CDR3 region: CASSSRQALAAQETQYF. The CDR3 DNA follows: TGTGCCAGCAGCTCGAGACAGGCACTTGCGGCCCAAGAGACCCAGTACTTC.

There are a few counts of this clonotype. V and J are TRBV20-1 and TRBJ2-7; 16 nucleotides align to TRBD2. Unmatched junction bases numbered 6, after V lost 5 bases and J lost 2 bases. CDR1 and CDR2 (germline): DFQATT, SNEGSKA (reference sequence). This CDR3 has 16 amino acids. The CDR3 loop is CSASGLAGGMPYEQYF. CDR3 sequence (DNA): TGCAGTGCTTCGGGACTAGCGGGAGGGATGCCCTACGAGCAGTACTTC.

This clonotype occurred a few times. This sequence joins TRBV6-5 and TRBJ1-2; D remains unclear. The V gene's germline CDR1 is MNHEY and CDR2 SVGAGI. V was trimmed by 6 bases and J by 1 base, leaving 12 bases between them. The CDR3 spans 14 residues. The CDR3 reads CASRYRALNYGYTF. The CDR3 nucleotides are TGTGCCAGCAGGTACAGAGCCCTTAACTATGGCTACACCTTC.

This clonotype was observed many times. This chain's CDR3 is CASTPDRGMETQYF. In DNA form, the CDR3 reads TGTGCCAGTACCCCGGACAGGGGAATGGAGACCCAGTACTTC. The chain carries TRBV19 and TRBJ2-5; 9 bases match TRBD1. The CDR3 consists of 14 residues. CDR1 and CDR2 from the germline V gene are LNHDA and SQIVND (reference sequence). J was trimmed by 5 bases and V by 7 bases; bases with no gene match: 8.

This clonotype has a single count. A read error may explain this, as a much larger clone is one base away. The CDR3 region is CSAREGGNQPQHF. The CDR3 DNA is TGCAGTGCTAGAGAAGGGGGCAATCAGCCCCAGCATTTT. The chain is built from TRBV20-1 and TRBJ1-5, with D possibly TRBD1 on 5 matching bases. This CDR3 has 13 residues. Germline-derived CDR1 and CDR2 are DFQATT and SNEGSKA (reference sequence). V was pared by 0 bases and J by 2 bases, with 5 bases between.

This clonotype was seen a handful of times. V and J are TRBV18 and TRBJ2-1; the match to TRBD2 covers 12 bases. Germline V CDR1 and CDR2: KGHSH, LQKENI. CDR3 length: 15 amino acids. V shed 6 bases and J 9 bases; nucleotides not matched to a gene: 9. The CDR3 protein is CASSPRTSGAGEQFF. The CDR3 DNA reads TGTGCCAGCTCGCCCCGGACTAGCGGGGCGGGTGAGCAGTTCTTC. The full variable domain, with the rest looked up from reference TRBV18 and TRBJ2-1, is NAGVMQNPRHLVRRRGQEARLRCSPMKGHSHVYWYRQLPEEGLKFMVYLQKENIIDESGMPKERFSAEFPKEGPSILRIQQVVRGDSAAYFCASSPRTSGAGEQFFGPGTRLTVL.

The chain couples TRBV12-3 or TRBV12-4 to TRBJ2-2, with unresolved D. CDR3 length equals 14 residues. V gave up 3 bases and J gave up 4 bases, with 9 bases separating them. The CDR3 nucleotides read TGTGCCAGCAGTTTTGTTTCGGGCACCGGGGAGCTGTTTTTT. It yields the protein CASSFVSGTGELFF.

This clonotype was detected ten times or more. V usage is TRBV3-1 and J usage is TRBJ2-5; no clear D. Trimming took off 2 bases at V and 7 bases at J, with 20 bases between the two ends. The CDR3 consists of 16 residues. Germline V gene sequence: CDR1 LGHDT, CDR2 YNNKEL (reference sequence). The CDR3 sequence is CASSQISGGRLGTQYF. The CDR3 nucleotides are TGTGCCAGCAGCCAAATATCCGGCGGACGTTTGGGGACCCAGTACTTC.